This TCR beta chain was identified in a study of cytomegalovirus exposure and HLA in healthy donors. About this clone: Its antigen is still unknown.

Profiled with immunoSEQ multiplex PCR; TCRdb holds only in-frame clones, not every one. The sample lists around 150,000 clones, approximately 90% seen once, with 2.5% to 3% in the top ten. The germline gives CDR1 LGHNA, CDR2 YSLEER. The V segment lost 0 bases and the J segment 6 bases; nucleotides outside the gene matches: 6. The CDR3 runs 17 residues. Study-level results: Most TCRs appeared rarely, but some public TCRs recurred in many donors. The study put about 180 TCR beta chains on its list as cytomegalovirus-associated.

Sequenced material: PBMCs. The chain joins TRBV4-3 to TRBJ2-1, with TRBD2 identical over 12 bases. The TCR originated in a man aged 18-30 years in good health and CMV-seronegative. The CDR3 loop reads CASSQDWTSGKFNEQFF. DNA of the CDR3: TGCGCCAGCAGCCAAGACTGGACTAGCGGGAAATTCAATGAGCAGTTCTTC.